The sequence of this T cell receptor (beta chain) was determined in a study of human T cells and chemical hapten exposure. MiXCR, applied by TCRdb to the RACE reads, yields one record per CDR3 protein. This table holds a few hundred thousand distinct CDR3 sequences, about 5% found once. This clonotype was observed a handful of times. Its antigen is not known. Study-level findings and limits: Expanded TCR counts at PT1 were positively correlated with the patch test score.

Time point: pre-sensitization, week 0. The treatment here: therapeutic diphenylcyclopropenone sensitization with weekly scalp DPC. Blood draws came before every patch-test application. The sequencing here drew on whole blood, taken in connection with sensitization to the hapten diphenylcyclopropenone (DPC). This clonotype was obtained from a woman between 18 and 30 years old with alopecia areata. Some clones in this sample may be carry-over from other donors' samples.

The CDR3 nucleotides are TGTGCCAGCAGCGACAATGCAGGGCCCCTCTACGAGCAGTACTTC. It codes for CASSDNAGPLYEQYF. The chain couples TRBV11-2 to TRBJ2-7; TRBD1 might be the D (5 bases). The germline V gene encodes CDR1 SGHAT and CDR2 FQNNGV. The V end lost 5 bases, the J end lost 3 bases, and 17 bases lay between the germline ends. This CDR3 comprises 15 residues.